Listed below are T cell receptor beta chains from one sample, sequenced in a study of control samples from healthy donors and cancer patients. The assay was immunoSEQ multiplex PCR, and TCRdb's table has in-frame clones only and misses some. The table has approximately 160,000 clones, approximately 92% seen once. Sequencing was performed on blood. The receptor source for this set is a woman between 55 and 75 years old in good health. Each CDR3 is given with its conserved first and last residue. Fields, in order: V gene, J gene, clone size, D gene, CDR3 protein, CDR3 DNA. A D gene is named only where the DNA matches it firmly. The listing skips clone size in some rows; elsewhere it reads once, few, many or a size class.

TRBV18,TRBJ1-1,-,-,CASSSQLLNTEAFF,TGTGCCAGCTCATCCCAGCTACTAAACACTGAAGCTTTCTTT
TRBV3-1/TRBV3-2,TRBJ1-5,-,-,CASSQDRGGPQHF,TGTGCCAGCAGCCAAGATCGAGGTGGCCCCCAGCATTTT
TRBV7-8,TRBJ1-1,-,TRBD1,CASSSDTGVYTEAFF,TGTGCCAGCAGCTCAGATACAGGGGTTTACACTGAAGCTTTCTTT
TRBV5-1,TRBJ1-1,few,TRBD1,CASSSIKTGGGRTEAFF,TGCGCCAGCAGCTCTATTAAAACAGGGGGCGGGCGGACTGAAGCTTTCTTT
TRBV27,TRBJ2-5,-,-,CASRGPKETQYF,TGTGCCAGCCGGGGGCCCAAAGAGACCCAGTACTTC
TRBV5-1,TRBJ2-1,-,TRBD1,CASSQGTGGNEQFF,TGCGCCAGCAGCCAAGGGACAGGGGGCAATGAGCAGTTCTTC
TRBV9,TRBJ1-2,-,-,CASSVVQVEAGPTSTNYGYTF,TGTGCCAGCAGCGTAGTGCAGGTGGAGGCAGGGCCAACGTCTACTAACTATGGCTACACCTTC
TRBV2,TRBJ2-3,-,-,CASAGTSPDTQYF,TGTGCCAGCGCCGGGACTTCCCCAGATACGCAGTATTTT
TRBV5-6,TRBJ1-2,-,TRBD1,CASSLAWTGKNYGYTF,TGTGCCAGCAGCTTGGCGTGGACAGGGAAGAACTATGGCTACACCTTC
TRBV19,TRBJ1-6,-,TRBD1,CASRLTGVNSPLHF,TGTGCCAGTAGGTTGACAGGGGTCAATTCACCCCTCCACTTT
TRBV6-2/TRBV6-3,TRBJ1-2,-,TRBD1,CASSKSRTGDYGYTF,TGTGCCAGCAGTAAATCGCGGACAGGGGACTATGGCTACACCTTC
TRBV5-6,TRBJ1-5,-,TRBD1,CASSLRGPGQPQHF,TGTGCCAGCAGTCTCAGGGGGCCGGGTCAGCCCCAGCATTTT
TRBV9,TRBJ1-1,-,TRBD1,CASSATGQPNTEAFF,TGTGCCAGCAGCGCGACGGGACAGCCGAACACTGAAGCTTTCTTT
TRBV30,TRBJ2-3,once,TRBD2,CAWSQLAGVADTQYF,TGTGCCTGGAGTCAGTTAGCGGGGGTCGCAGATACGCAGTATTTT
TRBV3-1/TRBV3-2,TRBJ1-3,-,-,CASSQGGAGPGGNTIYF,TGTGCCAGCAGCCAAGGGGGAGCAGGGCCGGGAGGAAACACCATATATTTT
TRBV15,TRBJ1-4,once,-,CATSRDMGGTNEKLFF,TGTGCCACCAGCAGAGATATGGGGGGCACTAATGAAAAACTGTTTTTT
TRBV6-1,TRBJ2-5,-,TRBD2,CASSELAGEETQYF,TGTGCCAGCAGTGAATTAGCGGGGGAAGAGACCCAGTACTTC
TRBV3-1/TRBV3-2,TRBJ1-3,-,TRBD1,CASSQRGTGRNTIYF,TGTGCCAGCAGCCAGCGGGGGACAGGGCGAAACACCATATATTTT
TRBV7-2,TRBJ2-1,-,TRBD2,CASSYMGAGGPHNEQFF,TGTGCCAGCAGCTATATGGGGGCGGGGGGACCCCACAATGAGCAGTTCTTC
TRBV7-8,TRBJ1-5,-,-,CASSLARGAGLRSNQPQHF,TGTGCCAGCAGCTTAGCCCGCGGGGCAGGGCTGAGAAGCAATCAGCCCCAGCATTTT
TRBV3-1/TRBV3-2,TRBJ2-5,once,-,CASSQVISLGNQETQYF,TGTGCCAGCAGCCAAGTAATATCGTTGGGAAACCAAGAGACCCAGTACTTC
TRBV4-2,TRBJ2-3,-,-,CASSQDFIPTDTQYF,TGTGCCAGCAGCCAAGATTTCATACCCACAGATACGCAGTATTTT
TRBV5-5,TRBJ1-6,-,TRBD1,CASSLAWQGAANSPLHF,TGTGCCAGCAGCTTGGCCTGGCAGGGGGCGGCTAATTCACCCCTCCACTTT
TRBV30,TRBJ1-5,-,-,CAWSVRENQPQHF,TGTGCCTGGAGTGTTAGGGAAAATCAGCCCCAGCATTTT
TRBV5-1,TRBJ2-7,-,-,CASSLGDTYEQYF,TGCGCCAGCAGCTTGGGGGACACATACGAGCAGTACTTC
TRBV30,TRBJ1-3,-,-,CAWSVLSGNTIYF,TGTGCCTGGAGTGTTCTGTCTGGAAACACCATATATTTT
TRBV2,TRBJ1-2,-,-,CASTAQGPNYGYTF,TGTGCCAGCACCGCCCAGGGGCCTAACTATGGCTACACCTTC
TRBV4-3,TRBJ1-2,-,TRBD1,CASSQEDRGVGSNYGYTF,TGCGCCAGCAGCCAAGAGGACAGGGGGGTCGGATCTAACTATGGCTACACCTTC
TRBV5-1,TRBJ1-1,-,-,CASSRDLNTEAFF,TGCGCCAGCAGCAGGGACCTGAACACTGAAGCTTTCTTT
TRBV2,TRBJ1-3,-,-,CASSLTPGNTIYF,TGTGCCAGCTCACTAACACCTGGAAACACCATATATTTT
TRBV21-1,TRBJ1-1,-,-,CASIDKNTEAFF,TGTGCCAGCATCGATAAGAACACTGAAGCTTTCTTT
TRBV4-3,TRBJ1-6,-,-,CASSQPGQRNSPLHF,TGCGCCAGCAGCCAGCCGGGACAACGAAATTCACCCCTCCACTTT
TRBV7-2,TRBJ1-5,-,TRBD1,CASSLVAGGGEQPQHF,TGTGCCAGCAGCTTAGTGGCAGGGGGGGGTGAACAGCCCCAGCATTTT
TRBV7-8,TRBJ1-2,once,-,CASSLLGNYGYTF,TGTGCCAGCAGCTTACTGGGGAACTATGGCTACACCTTC
TRBV6-5,TRBJ1-2,-,-,CVHADPGRYGYTF,TGTGTTCATGCTGATCCAGGGAGGTATGGCTACACCTTC
TRBV6-5,TRBJ2-5,-,-,CASNGGAGETQYF,TGTGCCAGCAATGGCGGGGCCGGGGAGACCCAGTACTTC
TRBV18,TRBJ1-2,-,TRBD1,CASSPSRDSLFRDYTF,TGTGCCAGCTCACCAAGTCGGGACAGTCTGTTTAGAGACTACACCTTC
TRBV10-3,TRBJ2-1,-,-,CAITEDIYNEQFF,TGTGCCATCACCGAGGACATTTACAATGAGCAGTTCTTC
TRBV6-5,TRBJ1-5,-,-,CASSYGGNSNQPQHF,TGTGCCAGCAGTTACGGGGGAAATAGCAATCAGCCCCAGCATTTT
TRBV5-1,TRBJ2-5,-,-,CASSFDQETQYF,TGCGCCAGCAGCTTCGACCAAGAGACCCAGTACTTC
TRBV6-5,TRBJ1-2,-,TRBD1,CASTGTAGNYGYTF,TGTGCCAGCACTGGGACAGCGGGGAACTATGGCTACACCTTC